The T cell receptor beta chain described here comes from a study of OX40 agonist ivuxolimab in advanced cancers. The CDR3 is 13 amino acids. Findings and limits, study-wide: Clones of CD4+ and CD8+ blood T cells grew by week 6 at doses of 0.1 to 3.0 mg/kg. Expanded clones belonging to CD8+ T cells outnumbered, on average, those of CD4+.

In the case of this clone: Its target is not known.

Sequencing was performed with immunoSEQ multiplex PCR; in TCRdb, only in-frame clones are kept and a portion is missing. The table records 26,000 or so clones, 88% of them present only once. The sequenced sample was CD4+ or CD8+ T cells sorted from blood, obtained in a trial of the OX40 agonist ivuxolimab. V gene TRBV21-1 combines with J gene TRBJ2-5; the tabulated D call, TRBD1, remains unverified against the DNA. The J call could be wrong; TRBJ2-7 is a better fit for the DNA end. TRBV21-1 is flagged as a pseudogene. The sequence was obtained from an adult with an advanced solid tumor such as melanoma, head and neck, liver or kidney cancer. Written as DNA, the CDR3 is TGTGCCAGCAGCAACAACAGGGGAGACGAGCAGTACTTC. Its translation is CASSNNRGDEQYF.